The 15 T cell receptor beta chains below come from one sample, sequenced in a study of post-analysis software for immune sequencing data. Study-level results: Roughly 5 TRBV segments were significantly more frequent in patients than in controls. TRBV5-6, TRBV5-1 and TRBV20-1 were among these segments.

Their antigens are not known. Unique-molecular-identifier-tagged TCR beta cDNA libraries were used. TCRdb re-analysed the PCR reads in MiXCR, keeping a single row per CDR3 protein. The sample has over 700,000 distinct CDR3 sequences, about 27% seen once. The sequenced sample consisted of blood. Receptor source: a girl under 18 with multiple sclerosis.

This clonotype turned up a few times. The chain is built from TRBV4-1 and TRBJ1-2, with D perhaps matching TRBD1 (5 bases). The ends were cut back, 3 bases at V and 2 bases at J, with 13 bases in the middle. The CDR3 is 15 residues long. Germline CDR1 MGHRA, CDR2 YSYEKL. The CDR3 reads CASSQITGTNYGYTF. Here the CDR3 DNA reads TGCGCCAGCAGCCAGATAACCGGGACCAACTATGGCTACACCTTC.

This clonotype was counted at least ten times. This chain joins TRBV11-2 and TRBJ2-3; no firm D call. This CDR3 is built from 12 residues. Germline assignment: CDR1 SGHAT and CDR2 FQNNGV. The V end was cut by 10 bases, the J end by 3 bases, with 11 bases between. CDR3 sequence (DNA): TGTGCCACCCGCAGGTCGACAGATACGCAGTATTTT. It encodes CATRRSTDTQYF.

To note about this clonotype: This may stem from a read error, because a much larger clone lies one nucleotide away. V is TRBV5-1 and J is TRBJ2-7; D ambiguous. Trimming took 4 bases from V and 2 from J, leaving 13 bases between them. The length of the CDR3 is 14 residues. The germline V gene encodes CDR1 SGHRS and CDR2 YFSETQ. The CDR3 protein is CASSNQERAYEQYF. Written as DNA, the CDR3 is TGCGCCAGCAGCAACCAGGAACGTGCCTACGAGCAGTACTTC.

This chain links TRBV21-1 with TRBJ1-2; the table's D call of TRBD1 was not tested on the DNA. TRBV21-1 is flagged as a pseudogene. CDR3 length equals 14 residues. The CDR3 is CVSSKIGTGDGYTF. Here the CDR3 DNA reads TGTGTCAGCAGCAAAATAGGGACAGGGGATGGCTACACCTTC.

This clonotype came up a few times. V and J are TRBV6-5 and TRBJ1-4; the D is unclear. There are 14 residues in the CDR3. V was trimmed by 7 bases and J by 7 bases, leaving 16 bases between them. Germline CDR1 MNHEY, CDR2 SVGAGI. The CDR3 sequence: CASTHRPYSEKLFF. The DNA for the CDR3 is TGTGCCAGCACTCACCGCCCCTACAGTGAAAAACTGTTTTTT.

The chain has TRBV10-2 and TRBJ2-3, with D maybe TRBD2 (6 bases). There are 12 residues in the CDR3. Trimming stripped 3 bases from V and 10 bases from J, with 11 bases between. CDR1 is WSHSY and CDR2 is SAAADI in the germline V gene. CDR3 DNA sequence: TGCGCCAGCAGTGACCCCACGGGGGCGCAGTATTTT. Residues: CASSDPTGAQYF.

This sequence joins TRBV2 and TRBJ2-5, with 9 bases fitting TRBD1. The J call is in doubt because the DNA end fits TRBJ2-4 better. The CDR3 extends over 16 amino acids. Germline V gene sequence: CDR1 SNHLY, CDR2 FYNNEI. The CDR3: CASSQRTDRGRGIQYF. CDR3 nucleotides: TGTGCCAGCAGTCAACGAACGGACAGGGGTAGAGGCATTCAGTACTTC.

The chain carries TRBV3-1 and TRBJ2-5; D gene unclear. The CDR3 extends over 15 amino acids. Per germline, CDR1 LGHDT and CDR2 YNNKEL (reference sequence). The V gene lost 0 bases and the J gene lost 5 bases, with 13 bases spanning the gap. CDR3 in amino acids: CASSQDPTPVETQYF. Here the CDR3 DNA reads TGTGCCAGCAGCCAAGATCCGACCCCAGTGGAGACCCAGTACTTC.

On this clonotype: At one end, the junction sequence differs from germline, possibly due to a read error. CDR3 coding DNA: TGTACCAGCAGTTTCCGATCGGGGGTTGGTGAGCAGTTCTTC. Translation: CTSSFRSGVGEQFF. The chain has TRBV12-3 or TRBV12-4 and TRBJ2-1, with D maybe TRBD2 (6 bases). The CDR3 contains 14 residues.

This chain connects TRBV12-3 or TRBV12-4 to TRBJ2-3; D may be TRBD1 (6 bases). The V gene lost 8 bases and the J gene lost 3 bases, with 12 bases spanning the gap. This CDR3 is 13 amino acids long. The CDR3 DNA follows: TGTGCCAGCTCAGGGGAAAGAACAGATACGCAGTATTTT. The encoded protein is CASSGERTDTQYF.

The V and J genes are TRBV20-1 and TRBJ1-2, with TRBD1 matching 7 bases. Germline V lookup: CDR1 DFQATT, CDR2 SNEGSKA (reference sequence). The V and J ends lost 2 bases and 0 bases, in that order; junction bases with no gene match: 3. The CDR3 is made up of 14 amino acids. The CDR3 DNA reads as TGCAGTGCTAGATCCGACAGGGCTAACTATGGCTACACCTTC. As protein: CSARSDRANYGYTF.

This clonotype came up a few times. The chain combines TRBV12-3 or TRBV12-4 with TRBJ2-2; the D gene is possibly TRBD1 (5 bases). The length of the CDR3 is 15 residues. The germline V and J ends were trimmed by 6 bases and 0 bases, with 11 bases remaining between them. The DNA of the CDR3 is TGTGCCAGCAGGTTAACAGGTTCGAACACCGGGGAGCTGTTTTTT. Protein sequence: CASRLTGSNTGELFF.

V is TRBV20-1 and J is TRBJ2-1; D gene ambiguous. Germline CDR1 reads DFQATT; CDR2 reads SNEGSKA (reference sequence). The CDR3 is 14 residues long. V lost 3 bases to trimming and J lost 8 bases, with 17 bases between them. As DNA, the CDR3 is TGCAGTGCTAGGTTACCGACATGGAGCGATGAGCAGTTCTTC. Its protein product is CSARLPTWSDEQFF.

This chain uses TRBV7-9 with TRBJ2-5; D remains ambiguous. The CDR3 totals 13 residues. The V and J ends lost 3 bases and 1 base respectively, with 6 bases between them. Germline V gene sequence: CDR1 SEHNR, CDR2 FQNEAQ (reference sequence). CDR3 DNA: TGTGCCAGCAGCTTCCGCCTCCAAGAGACCCAGTACTTC. It specifies CASSFRLQETQYF.

This clonotype was counted a few times. This sequence joins TRBV2 and TRBJ1-4, with D unresolved. The germline V gene encodes CDR1 SNHLY and CDR2 FYNNEI. There are 17 residues in the CDR3. V lost 1 base, J lost 4 bases, and 16 bases lay in between. CDR3 loop: CASSEGPATSYNEKLFF. The CDR3 DNA sequence: TGTGCCAGCAGTGAAGGGCCGGCCACGAGTTATAATGAAAAACTGTTTTTT.